These 28 T cell receptor beta chains were all obtained from the same sample, sequenced in a study of blood T cell repertoires in COVID-19. Clones were sequenced by immunoSEQ multiplex PCR, and TCRdb holds only the in-frame ones, with some missing. The table includes around 100,000 clones, more than 70% detected once. Sequencing was carried out using peripheral blood. The origin of the receptors is a human donor with acute or convalescent COVID-19. The donor label of this sample is uncertain.

This chain uses TRBV5-4 with TRBJ2-3, with 8 bases fitting TRBD1. This CDR3 has 15 residues. V shed 3 bases, J shed 2 bases, and the junction held 5 bases outside the gene matches. Germline V CDR1 and CDR2: SGHNT, YYREEE (reference sequence). The CDR3 DNA follows: TGTGCCAGCAGCTCTCGGACAGGGAACACAGATACGCAGTATTTT. Its translation is CASSSRTGNTDTQYF.

This chain links TRBV11-2 with TRBJ1-3; D ambiguous. V was pared by 3 bases and J by 0 bases, with 12 bases between. The CDR3 totals 16 residues. The germline V gene has CDR1 SGHAT and CDR2 FQNNGV. The CDR3 is CASSFRTGISGNTIYF. The CDR3 DNA sequence: TGTGCCAGCAGCTTCCGGACCGGGATCTCTGGAAACACCATATATTTT. Full variable domain (missing parts from reference TRBV11-2 and TRBJ1-3): EAGVAQSPRYKIIEKRQSVAFWCNPISGHATLYWYQQILGQGPKLLIQFQNNGVVDDSQLPKDRFSAERLKGVDSTLKIQPAKLEDSAVYLCASSFRTGISGNTIYFGEGSWLTVV.

The chain recombines TRBV6-5 with TRBJ1-5; TRBD1 matches 9 bases. Losses at the gene ends were 6 bases for V and 5 bases for J; bases not matched to a gene: 5. In germline, CDR1 is MNHEY, CDR2 SVGAGI. The CDR3 has 14 amino acids. The CDR3 loop is CASRGGQGYQPQHF. The CDR3 region has the DNA TGTGCCAGCAGAGGCGGACAGGGGTATCAGCCCCAGCATTTT.

In this sample, this clone turned up once. In DNA, the CDR3 is TGCGCCAGCAGGGCAATCTATGGCTACACCTTC. Its translation is CASRAIYGYTF. This chain links TRBV10-2 with TRBJ1-2; D call uncertain. The CDR3 contains 11 residues. Trimming left V 6 bases short and J 4 bases short, with 6 bases between. Germline V CDR1 and CDR2: WSHSY, SAAADI.

This chain uses TRBV28 with TRBJ1-3; D may be TRBD1 (6 bases). CDR1 and CDR2 (germline): MDHEN, SYDVKM. Trimming took 6 bases from V and 4 from J, leaving 25 bases between them. The CDR3 is made up of 18 amino acids. The CDR3 spells CASSRGTWLPPGGNTIYF. In DNA form, the CDR3 reads TGTGCCAGCAGCCGAGGGACATGGTTACCTCCTGGAGGAAACACCATATATTTT.

The chain uses TRBV7-4 and TRBJ2-7, with TRBD2 matching 11 bases. Germline assignment: CDR1 SGHVT and CDR2 SQSDAQ. CDR3 length: 16 amino acids. With 1 base clipped from V and 1 base from J, the junction kept 3 bases outside the gene matches. This chain's CDR3 is CASSLETSGVSYEQYF. The CDR3 DNA reads as TGTGCCAGCAGCTTAGAGACTAGCGGGGTGTCCTACGAGCAGTACTTC.

The chain uses TRBV28 and TRBJ2-1, with 10 positions matching TRBD2. The V and J ends lost 6 bases and 3 bases, in that order; junction bases with no gene match: 8. Looked up from germline, CDR1 is MDHEN and CDR2 is SYDVKM. The CDR3 length is 16 residues. The CDR3 DNA reads TGTGCCAGCAGCCTAGGAGCGGGGGGGCTCTACAATGAGCAGTTCTTC. Its protein is CASSLGAGGLYNEQFF.

The chain couples TRBV19 to TRBJ1-5; possible D gene TRBD1, 5 bases. This CDR3 is 14 amino acids long. Trimming cost V 6 bases and J 7 bases, with 16 bases left between them. Per germline, CDR1 LNHDA and CDR2 SQIVND (reference sequence). The CDR3 bases are TGTGCCAGTAGCCTCATGGGGGGAGGGCAGCCCCAGCATTTT. Its protein is CASSLMGGGQPQHF.

Only one count was recorded for this clone. This chain uses TRBV12-3 or TRBV12-4 with TRBJ2-7; D is ambiguous. The CDR3 is 12 amino acids. V was shortened by 6 bases and J by 6 bases, with 12 bases between the two germline ends. CDR3 DNA sequence: TGTGCCAGCAGCCGACTCGGGTTCGAGCAGTACTTC. It codes for CASSRLGFEQYF.

For the CDR3, the DNA is TGTGCCAGCAGCCCAGACAGGTGGGGCCAGCCCCAGCATTTT. Its translation is CASSPDRWGQPQHF. The chain employs TRBV7-2 and TRBJ1-5; tentative D call: TRBD1 (6 bases). The CDR3 runs 14 residues. Germline CDR1 and CDR2: SGHTA and FQGNSA. V lost 5 bases to trimming and J lost 7 bases, with 15 bases between them.

The chain has TRBV6-5 and TRBJ1-2, with D possibly TRBD1 on 5 matching bases. The CDR3 contains 14 residues. Germline V gives CDR1 MNHEY, CDR2 SVGAGI. V was shortened by 5 bases and J by 6 bases, with 16 bases between the two germline ends. The CDR3 loop is CASSRTGEWDGYTF. The CDR3 nucleotides are TGTGCCAGCAGTCGCACAGGAGAGTGGGATGGCTACACCTTC.

The sample holds one count of this clone. The gene calls are TRBV11-2 and TRBJ2-2, with a possible D match to TRBD1 (8 bases). The CDR3 runs 16 residues. Germline loops: CDR1 SGHAT, CDR2 FQNNGV. Trimming cost V 1 base and J 5 bases, with 14 bases left between them. CDR3 residues: CASSLVQGGSTGELFF. The DNA of the CDR3 is TGTGCCAGCAGCTTAGTACAGGGGGGGAGTACCGGGGAGCTGTTTTTT.

The V and J genes are TRBV7-2 and TRBJ1-1, with 9 bases that match TRBD1. There are 14 residues in the CDR3. The junction had 4 bases not matched to a gene; V was cut back by 4 bases and J by 4 bases. Germline values: CDR1 SGHTA, CDR2 FQGNSA. CDR3 nucleotides: TGTGCCAGCAGCTCGAGGACAGGGGCCACTGAAGCTTTCTTT. Translation gives CASSSRTGATEAFF.

The genes are TRBV13 and TRBJ2-3; 8 bases are shared with TRBD1. Trimming at V came to 6 bases and at J to 4 bases, leaving 9 bases not matched to a gene. The CDR3 length is 15 residues. Germline V CDR1 and CDR2: PRHDT, FYEKMQ (reference sequence). CDR3 sequence reads: CASRRTGRRADTQYF. Here the CDR3 DNA reads TGTGCCAGCAGACGGACAGGGAGGAGAGCAGATACGCAGTATTTT.

The chain carries TRBV4-1 and TRBJ2-3; 10 bases are shared with TRBD1. In germline, CDR1 is MGHRA, CDR2 YSYEKL. CDR3 length equals 18 residues. V shed 2 bases, J shed 4 bases, and the junction held 12 bases outside the gene matches. CDR3 in amino acids: CASSQSRWDRGGSDTQYF. In nucleotides, the CDR3 is TGCGCCAGCAGCCAAAGCCGATGGGACAGGGGAGGATCAGATACGCAGTATTTT.

The V and J genes are TRBV6-6 and TRBJ2-5, with D perhaps matching TRBD1 (7 bases). CDR3 length: 15 amino acids. The V end was cut by 6 bases, the J end by 6 bases, with 20 bases between. From germline, CDR1 is MNHNY and CDR2 SVGAGI (reference sequence). The CDR3 coding sequence is TGTGCCAGCAGAGAGGGACAGCGTGGGAGGCAGACCCAGTACTTC. Amino acids: CASREGQRGRQTQYF.

CDR3 coding DNA: TGTGCCAGCAGCTTAGAAATAGCGGGGGGAAGTAATGAGCAGTTCTTC. It yields the protein CASSLEIAGGSNEQFF. The chain employs TRBV11-2 and TRBJ2-1, with TRBD2 matching over 10 bases. V dropped 0 bases and J dropped 7; count of bases not matched to a gene: 6. The CDR3 sequence is 16 residues long. Looked up from germline, CDR1 is SGHAT and CDR2 is FQNNGV. Variable domain in full (rest from reference TRBV11-2 and TRBJ2-1): EAGVAQSPRYKIIEKRQSVAFWCNPISGHATLYWYQQILGQGPKLLIQFQNNGVVDDSQLPKDRFSAERLKGVDSTLKIQPAKLEDSAVYLCASSLEIAGGSNEQFFGPGTRLTVL.

V is TRBV4-1 and J is TRBJ2-2; TRBD1 is a possible D gene (6 bases). Per germline, CDR1 MGHRA and CDR2 YSYEKL. CDR3 length equals 14 residues. V gave up 4 bases and J gave up 5 bases, with 11 bases separating them. CDR3 nucleotide sequence: TGCGCCAGCAGCCCTTTCAGGGGAACCGGGGAGCTGTTTTTT. Its protein product is CASSPFRGTGELFF.

The chain has TRBV6-5 and TRBJ2-7; 9 nucleotides align to TRBD1. CDR1 and CDR2 from the germline V gene are MNHEY and SVGAGI. This CDR3 contains 15 residues. The V segment lost 7 bases and the J segment 7 bases; nucleotides outside the gene matches: 14. CDR3 in amino acids: CASIAPGTGKREQYF. For the CDR3, the DNA is TGTGCCAGCATCGCCCCCGGGACAGGGAAAAGGGAGCAGTACTTC.

The J gene is TRBJ2-7, the V gene TRBV5-4; D is perhaps TRBD2 (7 bases). V lost 3 bases and J lost 1, with 17 bases in between. The CDR3 covers 16 residues. Germline V CDR1 and CDR2: SGHNT, YYREEE (reference sequence). For the CDR3, the DNA is TGTGCCAGCAGCTGGGCGGGGGCCTCTCTTTCCTACGAGCAGTACTTC. Translated: CASSWAGASLSYEQYF.

This chain connects TRBV6-1 to TRBJ1-5; the match to TRBD1 covers 7 bases. The CDR3 contains 15 residues. Germline values: CDR1 MNHNS, CDR2 SASEGT. The ends lost 2 bases at V and 0 bases at J; junction bases unmatched: 1. The CDR3 region is CASSERTGSNQPQHF. In DNA, the CDR3 is TGTGCCAGCAGTGAACGGACAGGTAGCAATCAGCCCCAGCATTTT.

Only a few counts were recorded for this clone. This chain connects TRBV11-3 to TRBJ2-7, with TRBD1 matching over 10 bases. CDR1 SGHNT and CDR2 YENEEA come from the germline V gene. CDR3 size: 15 residues. V dropped 5 bases and J dropped 2; count of bases not matched to a gene: 6. The CDR3 bases are TGTGCCAGCAGCCCCGGACAGGGGGAAACCTACGAGCAGTACTTC. Translating it yields CASSPGQGETYEQYF.

The chain combines TRBV5-4 with TRBJ2-5; TRBD2 agrees at 8 bases. Germline V gene data show CDR1 as SGHNT and CDR2 as YYREEE (reference sequence). The length of the CDR3 is 15 residues. With V trimmed by 1 base and J by 0 bases, 2 bases remained unmatched. The DNA of the CDR3 is TGTGCCAGCAGCTTGAAACTAGCGGACCAAGAGACCCAGTACTTC. Translated, it gives CASSLKLADQETQYF.

V gene TRBV19 combines with J gene TRBJ2-3, with 10 bases aligning to TRBD2. With V trimmed by 5 bases and J by 2 bases, 7 bases remained unmatched. CDR1 and CDR2 (germline): LNHDA, SQIVND (reference sequence). CDR3 size: 16 residues. The CDR3 nucleotides read TGTGCCAGTAGTGCCAATAGCGGGGGGACCACAGATACGCAGTATTTT. It specifies CASSANSGGTTDTQYF.

V is TRBV2 and J is TRBJ2-3; D is perhaps TRBD1 (6 bases). CDR1 SNHLY and CDR2 FYNNEI come from the germline V gene. The length of the CDR3 is 16 residues. Trimming shortened V by 6 bases and J by 4 bases, and 20 bases separated the two germline ends. CDR3 in DNA: TGTGCCAGCAGCCCCCGCGCCACAGGGAAGGCAGATACGCAGTATTTT. Amino acid sequence: CASSPRATGKADTQYF.

The chain joins TRBV3-1 (or the pseudogene TRBV3-2) to TRBJ1-1; 7 bases are a match to TRBD1. V trimming: 1 base; J trimming: 5 bases; junction bases outside the gene matches: 4. Germline lookup yields CDR1 LGHDT and CDR2 YNNKEL (reference sequence). The CDR3 spans 14 residues. In DNA form, the CDR3 reads TGTGCCAGCAGCCAAGGACAGGGTAGGACTGAAGCTTTCTTT. It translates to CASSQGQGRTEAFF.

This chain's CDR3 is CASRGQTANEKLFF. The DNA for the CDR3 is TGTGCCAGCAGAGGACAGACGGCTAATGAAAAACTGTTTTTT. The chain joins TRBV2 to TRBJ1-4; TRBD1 is a possible D gene (6 bases). CDR3 length: 14 amino acids. Germline V lookup: CDR1 SNHLY, CDR2 FYNNEI. The V end lost 6 bases, the J end lost 3 bases, and 11 bases lay between the germline ends.

The chain links TRBV11-3 to TRBJ1-3; possible D gene TRBD1, 5 bases. V lost 1 base and J lost 4, with 14 bases in between. Germline lookup yields CDR1 SGHNT and CDR2 YENEEA. The CDR3 sequence is 16 residues long. CDR3 bases: TGTGCCAGCAGCTTAGCGGAGGGACCGGCAGGAAACACCATATATTTT. It yields the protein CASSLAEGPAGNTIYF.